This T cell receptor beta chain is from a study of T cell changes during pregnancy in multiple sclerosis. The table came from immunoSEQ multiplex PCR; TCRdb's copy has only in-frame clones and leaves some out. Found here are under 55,000 clones, roughly 89% of them singletons; the top ten hold 1.5% to 2%. Germline V lookup: CDR1 SNHLY, CDR2 FYNNEI. Deletions cut 8 bases from V and 7 bases from J, with 9 bases between. The CDR3 covers 11 residues. Material: peripheral blood, obtained in the first trimester of pregnancy. V usage is TRBV2 and J usage is TRBJ2-1, with D maybe TRBD2 (7 bases). The sequence derives from a female donor with multiple sclerosis, enrolled in a pregnancy study. CDR3 region: CASGGANEQFF. Written as DNA, the CDR3 is TGTGCCAGCGGGGGGGCAAATGAGCAGTTCTTC.